The 8 T cell receptor beta chains below come from one sample, sequenced in a study of CD8+CD57+ T cells in acquired aplastic anemia. Genomic DNA was employed as the template in profiling TCR beta VDJ and CDR3. TCRdb re-called the reads through MiXCR, storing one row per CDR3 protein. The table has 100,000 to 150,000 distinct CDR3 sequences, about 46% seen once. Sequencing input: sorted CD4+, CD8+, or CD8+CD57+ T cells (not recorded which) from PBMCs. The receptors stem from a human donor in good health, serving as a control.

The rearrangement links TRBV15 to TRBJ2-6, with unresolved D. In germline, CDR1 is LNHNV, CDR2 YYDKDF (reference sequence). This CDR3 has 15 residues. Trimming removed 1 base from V and 12 bases from J, with 16 bases in between. The DNA for the CDR3 is TGTGCCACCAGCAGAGGTCTCACCTCCCCAGCCGTCCTGACTTTC. It specifies CATSRGLTSPAVLTF.

This chain connects TRBV19 to TRBJ1-2; 9 bases line up with TRBD1. V lost 9 bases and J lost 1; bases outside the gene matches: 9. CDR1 is LNHDA, CDR2 SQIVND, per germline (reference sequence). The CDR3 is made up of 15 amino acids. This chain's CDR3 is CASSSGTGRNYGYTF. CDR3 DNA: TGTGCCAGCAGCTCCGGGACAGGGCGTAACTATGGCTACACCTTC.

V and J are TRBV19 and TRBJ1-2; 7 bases fit TRBD1. Trimming at V came to 4 bases and at J to 4 bases, leaving 6 bases not matched to a gene. Germline V gene lookup returns CDR1 LNHDA and CDR2 SQIVND (reference sequence). This CDR3 comprises 14 residues. The chain's CDR3 is CASSTEAGGYGYTF. The CDR3 DNA reads TGTGCCAGTAGTACGGAGGCAGGGGGCTATGGCTACACCTTC.

This clonotype was seen many times. This chain joins TRBV5-1 and TRBJ1-5; no firm D call. Germline V CDR1 and CDR2: SGHRS, YFSETQ. The CDR3 is 15 amino acids. Trimming took 4 bases from V and 4 from J, leaving 15 bases between them. CDR3 protein: CASSPLSGVNQPQHF. Written as DNA, the CDR3 is TGCGCCAGCAGCCCCCTCTCCGGGGTTAATCAGCCCCAGCATTTT.

This clonotype has ten or more counts. The chain employs TRBV20-1 and TRBJ2-7, with 7 positions matching TRBD2. The CDR3 totals 12 residues. J gave up 3 bases and V 3 bases, and 2 bases lay outside the gene matches. Germline lookup yields CDR1 DFQATT and CDR2 SNEGSKA (reference sequence). CDR3 sequence (DNA): TGCAGTGCTAGTAGGGAGGGCTACGAGCAGTACTTC. It specifies CSASREGYEQYF.

The J gene is TRBJ1-1, the V gene TRBV12-3 or TRBV12-4; D possibly corresponds to TRBD1 (5 bases). The V gene lost 7 bases and the J gene lost 2 bases, with 29 bases spanning the gap. The CDR3 contains 19 residues. The CDR3 region has the DNA TGTGCCAGCACCCCAAGGTTTTTGATGAGCGGGACGGCCAACACTGAAGCTTTCTTT. Amino acid sequence: CASTPRFLMSGTANTEAFF.

This clonotype has at least ten counts. This chain links TRBV20-1 with TRBJ2-1; 10 bases line up with TRBD2. There are 14 residues in the CDR3. Germline V lookup: CDR1 DFQATT, CDR2 SNEGSKA (reference sequence). V lost 6 bases to trimming and J lost 4 bases; unmatched junction nucleotides: 6. The CDR3 loop reads CSAKAGGLYNEQFF. CDR3 DNA sequence: TGCAGTGCCAAAGCGGGGGGGCTTTACAATGAGCAGTTCTTC.

In its sample, this clonotype was seen many times. The V call is TRBV6-2 or TRBV6-3, the J call TRBJ1-2; D gene unclear. Trimming cost V 5 bases and J 9 bases, with 10 bases left between them. In germline, CDR1 is MNHEY, CDR2 SVGEGT. The CDR3 has 11 amino acids. DNA of the CDR3: TGTGCCAGCAGTCATACAGAGAGCTACACCTTC. It specifies CASSHTESYTF.